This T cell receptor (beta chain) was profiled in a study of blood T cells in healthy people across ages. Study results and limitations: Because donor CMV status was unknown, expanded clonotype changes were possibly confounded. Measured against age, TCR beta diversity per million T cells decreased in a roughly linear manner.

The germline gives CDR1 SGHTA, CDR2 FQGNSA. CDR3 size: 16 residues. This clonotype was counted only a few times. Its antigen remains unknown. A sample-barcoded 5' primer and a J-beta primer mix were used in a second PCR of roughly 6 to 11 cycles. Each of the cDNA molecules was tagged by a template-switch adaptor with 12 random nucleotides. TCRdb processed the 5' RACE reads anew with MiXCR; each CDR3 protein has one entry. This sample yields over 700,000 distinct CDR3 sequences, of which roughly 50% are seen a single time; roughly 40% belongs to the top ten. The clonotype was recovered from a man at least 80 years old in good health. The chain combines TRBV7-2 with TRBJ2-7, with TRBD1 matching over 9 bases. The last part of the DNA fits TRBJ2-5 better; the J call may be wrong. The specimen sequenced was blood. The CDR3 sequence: CASSFATGGERETQYF. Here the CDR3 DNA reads TGTGCCAGCAGCTTTGCGACAGGGGGGGAGAGGGAGACCCAGTACTTC.